This T cell receptor (beta chain) was identified during a study of CD8 T cells in Susac syndrome (dated by TCRdb to about 2019). Regarding the research as a whole: Whether CD8+ T cell activation and differentiation in Susac syndrome was antigen driven was tested using repertoire sequencing. The clonality of the CD8+ T cell repertoire was compared across approximately twelve healthy donors, some 14 Susac syndrome patients and around 16 multiple sclerosis patients.

RNA was extracted using the RNeasy kit, and about 0.5 to 1 ug of the RNA was reverse transcribed with random hexamers. The immunoSEQ multiplex PCR assay, covering 54 Vbeta and 13 Jbeta segments, was used to amplify TCR beta CDR3 regions. PCR amplification bias was corrected by using a synthetic template baseline for primer optimization and computational correction. On the study's bioinformatics: Reads were assigned to V, D and J genes according to IMGT and analyzed in immunoSEQ Analyzer, with only productive sequences retained. Clonality was calculated as one minus the Shannon entropy normalized by log2 of the number of productive unique sequences. For each patient and control, public and private clones were evaluated among the 100 most prevalent clones. Clones were defined as Susac-specific when absent from the healthy and MS cohorts, from about 970 published viral clones and from other ImmuneACCESS disease sequences. TCRdb's own reprocessing of the public reads used fastp at Q25 and MiXCR and kept productive beta chains. Rows with one shared CDR3 protein collapse into an entry with the most common genes and DNA. These V and J calls are TCRdb output, not the study's own analysis. This sample is represented by almost 450,000 distinct CDR3 sequences; around 85% of them were singletons. The ten largest make up 0.12% of the sample.

General findings and caveats noted by the study authors: The number of individuals in the TCR sequencing and HLA analysis was acknowledged as relatively small.

Reading the germline V gene gives CDR1 MNHEY and CDR2 SVGAGI. Reading from cysteine to phenylalanine, the CDR3 counts 14 amino acids. Only the CDR3 portion is preserved as DNA: 42 bases, with reading frame beginning at the first base. Here V drops 6 bases and J drops 6 bases, and the junction holds 6 bases not matched to any gene. High-throughput TCR beta sequencing profiled peripheral blood CD8+ and CD4+ T cells from healthy donors, Susac syndrome patients and multiple sclerosis patients. The multiple sclerosis controls were treatment-naive patients whose relapsing-remitting disease, either stable or active, fulfilled the revised McDonald criteria. Bulk CD8+ and CD4+ T cells were purified magnetically by negative isolation, whereas CD8+ TEMRA cells were enriched by FACS. Blood was collected in EDTA tubes and processed within 24 hours, with PBMCs isolated through density gradient centrifugation. PBMCs intended for TCR sequencing were cryopreserved in liquid nitrogen and were subsequently thawed in a 37 degrees C water bath. The sorted or isolated CD4+, CD8+ and CD8+ TEMRA cells reached a purity of at least 90%.

A remark on this clonotype: Its cognate antigen has yet to be identified. Per-base quality was not reported, and no clone a single base away is much larger than it.

This TCR came from a human donor with multiple sclerosis. Sample: CD8+ T cells from PBMCs. The sequence is built from TRBV6-5 and TRBJ2-2; the junction holds 8 bases that match TRBD1. The nucleotide sequence is TGTGCCAGCAGCCTTGCACAGGGGGCCGGGGAGCTGTTTTTT. Its protein reads: CASSLAQGAGELFF.